These T cell receptor beta chains were read from a single sample in a study of vaccination and CD4 T cells after COVID-19. In TCRdb, the PCR reads were re-called with MiXCR into one record per CDR3 protein. The data show some 25,000 distinct CDR3 sequences, 28% seen once. These TCRs' antigens remain unknown. Source: CD4+ T cells from blood, cultured in vitro, taken about 7 months after SARS-CoV-2 vaccination. Receptor source: a human donor who had recovered from COVID-19. CDR3s include the opening cysteine and the closing phenylalanine or tryptophan. A D gene is named only where the DNA matches it firmly. For some rows the clone size is stated as once, few or many, or as a class when expanded; others skip it.

d_call clone_size j_call v_call cdr3_nt cdr3_aa
. few TRBJ1-1 TRBV20-1 TGCAGTGCTAGAATACCTTGGGGGAACACTGAAGCTTTCTTT CSARIPWGNTEAFF
. . TRBJ2-7 TRBV1 TGCACCAGCAGCCAGGACGGACAGTATTACGAGCAGTACTTC CTSSQDGQYYEQYF
TRBD1 . TRBJ2-7 TRBV6-1 TGTGCCAGCAGCCTGGGACAGGGATACGTCTACGAGCAGTACTTC CASSLGQGYVYEQYF
TRBD2 medium-sized TRBJ2-5 TRBV15 TGTGCCACCAGCAGATCGGGACTACTAGAGACCCAGTACTTC CATSRSGLLETQYF
TRBD1 few TRBJ2-5 TRBV10-3 TGTGCCATCAGTCCAAGGGGACAGACCAAAGAGACCCAGTACTTC CAISPRGQTKETQYF
. . TRBJ1-1 TRBV24-1 TGTGCCACAAGTCCGGGGCAGTCGGCGGCTTTCTTT CATSPGQSAAFF
TRBD2 few TRBJ2-7 TRBV4-1 TGCGCCAGCAGCCGAGCTAGCGGGAGGGCCTTTGAGCAGTACTTC CASSRASGRAFEQYF
TRBD2 . TRBJ2-2 TRBV27 TGTGCCAGCAGTTACACTAGCGGGAGGGCAAGGACCGGGGAGCTGTTTTTT CASSYTSGRARTGELFF
. . TRBJ2-3 TRBV10-3 TGTGCCATCAGTGAGGACCAACGGGTATTCTGGAGCACAGATACGCAGTATTTT CAISEDQRVFWSTDTQYF
TRBD2 . TRBJ2-1 TRBV7-2 TGTGCCAGCACCCTCCGGGCGGGGGAATACAATGAGCAGTTCTTC CASTLRAGEYNEQFF
TRBD2 medium-sized TRBJ2-1 TRBV20-1 TGCAGTGCTAGTGGATCCCTAGCGGGAGAGGTTGAGCAGTTCTTC CSASGSLAGEVEQFF
TRBD2 . TRBJ2-1 TRBV20-1 TGCAGTGCTCCAAACCTAGCGGGGGACTACAATGAGCAGTTCTTC CSAPNLAGDYNEQFF
TRBD2 . TRBJ2-3 TRBV28 TGTGCCAGCAGTTTATCAGTGCGAGGGACTAGAGGCACAGATACGCAGTATTTT CASSLSVRGTRGTDTQYF
. few TRBJ1-1 TRBV12-1 TGTGCCAGCAGCCTCCCACAGGGAGGTACTGAAGCTTTCTTT CASSLPQGGTEAFF
. few TRBJ1-6 TRBV6-1 TGTGCCAGCAACCGGGGGGAGAATTCACCCCTCCACTTT CASNRGENSPLHF
. once TRBJ2-1 TRBV2 TGTGCCAGCAGTCTAGACGCTAATGAGCAGTTCTTC CASSLDANEQFF
. few TRBJ2-3 TRBV7-2 TGTGCCAGCAGCTTAGTTGGGGCAGGGGGCACAGATACGCAGTATTTT CASSLVGAGGTDTQYF
TRBD1 few TRBJ1-2 TRBV5-4 TGTGCCAGCAGCTTGGTGCGGACAGGGGATGGCTACACCTTC CASSLVRTGDGYTF
. . TRBJ2-3 TRBV7-6 TGTGCCAGCAGCCCCTCGCGTGATACGCAGTATTTT CASSPSRDTQYF
. . TRBJ1-5 TRBV10-3 TGTGCCATCAGTCTACAGGGAAGCAATCAGCCCCAGCATTTT CAISLQGSNQPQHF
TRBD2 . TRBJ2-1 TRBV25-1 TGTGCCAGCAGTAGCACTGGATGGGGGGGGGTTGATGAGCAGTTCTTC CASSSTGWGGVDEQFF
TRBD2 . TRBJ2-1 TRBV10-3 TGTGCCATCAGTGAGTCGAAACTAGCGGGAACGGGTGAGCAGTTCTTC CAISESKLAGTGEQFF
. . TRBJ2-3 TRBV5-1 TGCGCCAGCAGCTTGGCACTCCTCACAGATACGCAGTATTTT CASSLALLTDTQYF
TRBD2 . TRBJ2-3 TRBV7-8 TGTGCCAGCAGCTTGCACAGGACTAGCGGCGGGGAGACAGATACGCAGTATTTT CASSLHRTSGGETDTQYF
. . TRBJ2-6 TRBV10-3 TGTGCCATCAAGCCCGGAGAGGGAAACTCTGGGGCCAACGTCCTGACTTTC CAIKPGEGNSGANVLTF
. . TRBJ2-3 TRBV6-4 TGTGCCAGCAGTGAAAGCGGGAGCACAGATACGCAGTATTTT CASSESGSTDTQYF
. . TRBJ2-5 TRBV11-2 TGTGCCAGCAGCCTGGGACGTCAGGAGACCCAGTACTTC CASSLGRQETQYF
. few TRBJ1-1 TRBV7-9 TGTGCCAGCAGCCGGGACGGAAACTTGAACACTGAAGCTTTCTTT CASSRDGNLNTEAFF
TRBD2 . TRBJ2-5 TRBV20-1 TGCAGTGCAATGACGGGACTAGCGGGAGGAGAGACCCAGTACTTC CSAMTGLAGGETQYF
. . TRBJ2-5 TRBV29-1 TGCAGCGTTCAGGGGGCGGGGGAAGAGACCCAGTACTTC CSVQGAGEETQYF
. . TRBJ2-7 TRBV12-3/TRBV12-4 TGTGCCACCGCCGAACAGGGCGTTTCATACGAGCAGTACTTC CATAEQGVSYEQYF
TRBD2 . TRBJ2-7 TRBV12-3/TRBV12-4 TGTGCCAGCAGTTCCGGGACTAGCGGGAGGTACCACGAGCAGTACTTC CASSSGTSGRYHEQYF
TRBD2 few TRBJ2-7 TRBV7-8 TGTGCCAGCAGCTTAGACGGGGGGAGGGAGCAGTACTTC CASSLDGGREQYF
. . TRBJ2-6 TRBV19 TGTGCCAGTACTTCGTCGTTCTCTGGGGCCAACGTCCTGACTTTC CASTSSFSGANVLTF
. . TRBJ1-6 TRBV7-9 TGTGCCAGCAGTTTATGGGACATCAATTCATCCCTCCACTTT CASSLWDINSSLHF
. . TRBJ2-5 TRBV6-1 TGTGCCACAAAAAACCGGGCGGGCCAAGAGACCCAGTACTTC CATKNRAGQETQYF
TRBD2 . TRBJ2-5 TRBV28 TGTGCCAGCAGTGCGCGCCCGACTAGCGGGATCCAAGAGACCCAGTACTTC CASSARPTSGIQETQYF
TRBD1 few TRBJ1-5 TRBV6-5 TGTGCCAGCAGTTACTCGAACCCGACCGGACAGGGAGGGACCCAGCATTTT CASSYSNPTGQGGTQHF
. . TRBJ1-2 TRBV20-1 TGCAGTACCCCCGTGAGTGAGAACTATGGCTACACCTTC CSTPVSENYGYTF
. . TRBJ2-7 TRBV21-1 TGTGCCAGCAGCAAACAGGGCGAGCAGTACTTC CASSKQGEQYF
. few TRBJ1-6 TRBV6-5 TGTGCCAGCAGTTACGATGGGAATTCACCCCTCCACTTT CASSYDGNSPLHF
TRBD2 . TRBJ2-7 TRBV20-1 TGCAGTGCTAGAGCCGGGAGGCTTCTCTCCTACGAGCAGTACTTC CSARAGRLLSYEQYF
. . TRBJ1-6 TRBV6-1 TGTGCCAGCAGTAATAGGGTCAGAAGCTCCTATAATTCACCCCTCCACTTT CASSNRVRSSYNSPLHF
. . TRBJ2-5 TRBV11-1 TGTGCCAGCAGCCGAGGAGAGACCCAGTACTTC CASSRGETQYF
. few TRBJ2-5 TRBV7-9 TGTGCCAGCAGCTTAGATACAGGGTCGGTTGCTGAGACCCAGTACTTC CASSLDTGSVAETQYF
. . TRBJ2-7 TRBV7-9 TGTGCCAGCAGCTTAGGGCCGCCGTCTGAGTGGGAGCAGTACTTC CASSLGPPSEWEQYF
TRBD2 few TRBJ2-7 TRBV20-1 TGCAGTGCTAGAGACCAGCGGGGCCGCTCCTACGAGCAGTACTTC CSARDQRGRSYEQYF
. few TRBJ2-1 TRBV20-1 TGCAGTGCTATTCCAAGGGCGAATGAGCAGTTCTTC CSAIPRANEQFF
TRBD1 medium-sized TRBJ1-6 TRBV20-1 TGCAGTGGCAAAGAGGGGACAGCTTTTAATTCACCCCTCCACTTT CSGKEGTAFNSPLHF
TRBD2 few TRBJ2-7 TRBV20-1 TGCAGTGCTAGAACCCCCCTAGCGGAGCAGTACGAGCAGTACTTC CSARTPLAEQYEQYF